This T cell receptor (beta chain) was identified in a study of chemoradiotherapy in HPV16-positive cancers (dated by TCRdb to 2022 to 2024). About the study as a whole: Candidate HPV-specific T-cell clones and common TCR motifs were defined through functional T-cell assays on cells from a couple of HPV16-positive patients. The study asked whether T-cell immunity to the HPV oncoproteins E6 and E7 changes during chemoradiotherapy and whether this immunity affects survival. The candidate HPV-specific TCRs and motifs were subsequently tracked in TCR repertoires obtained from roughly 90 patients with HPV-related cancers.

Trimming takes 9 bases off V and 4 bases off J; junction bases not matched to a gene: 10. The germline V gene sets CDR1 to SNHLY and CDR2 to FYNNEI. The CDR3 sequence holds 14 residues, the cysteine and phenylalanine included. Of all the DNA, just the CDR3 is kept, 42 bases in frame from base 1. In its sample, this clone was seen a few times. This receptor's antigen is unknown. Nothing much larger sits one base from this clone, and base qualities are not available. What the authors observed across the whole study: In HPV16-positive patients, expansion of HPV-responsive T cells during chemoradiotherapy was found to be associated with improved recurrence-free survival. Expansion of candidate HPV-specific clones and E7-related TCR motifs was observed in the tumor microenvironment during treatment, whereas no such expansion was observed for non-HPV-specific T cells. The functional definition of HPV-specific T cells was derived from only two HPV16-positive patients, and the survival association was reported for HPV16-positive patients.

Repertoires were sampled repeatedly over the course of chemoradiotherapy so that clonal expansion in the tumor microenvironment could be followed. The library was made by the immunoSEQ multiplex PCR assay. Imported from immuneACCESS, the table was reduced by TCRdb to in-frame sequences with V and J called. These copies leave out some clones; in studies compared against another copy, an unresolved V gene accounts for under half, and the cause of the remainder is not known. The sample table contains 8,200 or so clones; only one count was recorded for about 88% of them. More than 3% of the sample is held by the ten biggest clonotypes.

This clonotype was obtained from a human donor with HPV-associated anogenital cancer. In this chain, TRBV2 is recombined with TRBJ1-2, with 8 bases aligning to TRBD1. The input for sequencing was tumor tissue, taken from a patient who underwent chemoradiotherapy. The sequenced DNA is TGTGCCAGTTTTCCGGGACAGGACAGCTATGGCTACACCTTC. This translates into CASFPGQDSYGYTF.